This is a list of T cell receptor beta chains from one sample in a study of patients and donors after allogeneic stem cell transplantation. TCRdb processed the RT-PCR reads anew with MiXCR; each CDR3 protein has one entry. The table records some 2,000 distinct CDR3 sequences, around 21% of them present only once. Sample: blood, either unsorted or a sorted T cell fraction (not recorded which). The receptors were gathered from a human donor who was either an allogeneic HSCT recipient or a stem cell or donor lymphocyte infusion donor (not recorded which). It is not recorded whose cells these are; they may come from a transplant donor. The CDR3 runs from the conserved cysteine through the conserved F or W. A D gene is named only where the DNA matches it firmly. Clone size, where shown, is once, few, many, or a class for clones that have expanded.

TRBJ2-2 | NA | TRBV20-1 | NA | TGCAGTGCTAGGCGGCAGAACACCGGGGAGCTGTTTTTT | CSARRQNTGELFF
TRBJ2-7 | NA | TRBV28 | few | TGTGCCAGCAGTGAACAGACAGGTTCCTACGAGCAGTACTTC | CASSEQTGSYEQYF
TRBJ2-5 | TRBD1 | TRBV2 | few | TGTGCCAGCAACCGGGACAGGGTCCAAGAGACCCAGTACTTC | CASNRDRVQETQYF
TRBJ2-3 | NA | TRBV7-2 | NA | TGTGCCAGCAGCTTAGTCGGAGCAATAGATACGCAGTATTTT | CASSLVGAIDTQYF
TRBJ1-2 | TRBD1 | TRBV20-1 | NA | TGCAGTGCTAGAGATAGAGCCGGGACAGGATCTTCTCTTGACTATGGCTACACCTTC | CSARDRAGTGSSLDYGYTF
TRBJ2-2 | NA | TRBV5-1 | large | TGCGCCTGCCGGGACGGGAACACCGGGGAGCTGTTTTTT | CACRDGNTGELFF
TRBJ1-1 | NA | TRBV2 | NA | TGTGCCAGCAGCTCCAGGGGCGGGAACACTGAAGCTTTCTTT | CASSSRGGNTEAFF
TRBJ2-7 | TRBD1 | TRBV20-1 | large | TGCAGTGCCTCAGATAGGGGGCTCTCAAAGCAGTACTTC | CSASDRGLSKQYF
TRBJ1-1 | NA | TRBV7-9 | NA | TGTGCCAGCTCCCCAAGCGGCAGCTATATTTCGGTAAGAGCTTTCTTT | CASSPSGSYISVRAFF
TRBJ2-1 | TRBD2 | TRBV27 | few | TGTGCCAGCAGGGGACTAGCGGGGGCCTGGCCCGGTGAGCAGTTCTTC | CASRGLAGAWPGEQFF
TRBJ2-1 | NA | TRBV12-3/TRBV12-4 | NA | TGTGCCAGCAGTTTAGAGGGCAGGGAAGGCATCTTC | CASSLEGREGIF
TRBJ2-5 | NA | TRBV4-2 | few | TGTGCCAGCAGCCAAGTCGCAGGGGCCGACCTAGAGACCCAGTACTTC | CASSQVAGADLETQYF
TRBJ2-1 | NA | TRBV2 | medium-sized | TGTGCCAGCAGTGAAGCGGGGCCCTACAATGAGCAGTTCTTC | CASSEAGPYNEQFF
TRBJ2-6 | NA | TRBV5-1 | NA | TGCGCCAGCTCCTTGAGGACTGGGGCCAACGTCCTGACTTTC | CASSLRTGANVLTF
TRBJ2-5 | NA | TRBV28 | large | TGTGCCAGCAGTTTAAGCGGTCAAGAGACCCAGTACTTC | CASSLSGQETQYF
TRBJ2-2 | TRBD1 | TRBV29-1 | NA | TGCAGCGTACCCACACCGGGACAGGAGAACACCGGGGAGCTGTTTTTT | CSVPTPGQENTGELFF
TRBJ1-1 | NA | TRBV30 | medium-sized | TGTGCCTGGAGTGTAAAGATGAACACTGAAGCTTTCTTT | CAWSVKMNTEAFF
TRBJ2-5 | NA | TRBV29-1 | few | TGCAGCGTGTCGGCGAGGGAGACCCAGTACTTC | CSVSARETQYF
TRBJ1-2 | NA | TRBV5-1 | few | TGCGCCAGCAGCCTGGGAGACAGAAACTATGGCTACACCTTC | CASSLGDRNYGYTF
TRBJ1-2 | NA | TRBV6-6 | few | TGTGCCAGCAACGGCCTCCCGCCTAACTATGGCTACACCTTC | CASNGLPPNYGYTF
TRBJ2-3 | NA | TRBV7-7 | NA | TGTGCCAGCAGCTTAGCTAGCACAGATACGCAGTATTTT | CASSLASTDTQYF
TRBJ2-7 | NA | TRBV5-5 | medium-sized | TGTGCCAGCCACCGAGTCGCTCAGGGTGACGAGCAGTACTTC | CASHRVAQGDEQYF
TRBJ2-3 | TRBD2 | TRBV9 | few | TGTGCCAGCAGCGCCGCCGCGGGGGGCACAGATACGCAGTATTTT | CASSAAAGGTDTQYF
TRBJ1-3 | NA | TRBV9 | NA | TGTGCCAGCAGCGCGGGGGGCTACTCTGGAAACACCATATATTTT | CASSAGGYSGNTIYF
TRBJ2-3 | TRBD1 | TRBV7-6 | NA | TGTGCCAGCAGCTCTCAGGGGGCAGAGGGCACAGATACGCAGTATTTT | CASSSQGAEGTDTQYF
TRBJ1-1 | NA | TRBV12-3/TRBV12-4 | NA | TGTGCCAGCACCCCCGGACAGTCGAACACTGAAGCTTTCTTT | CASTPGQSNTEAFF
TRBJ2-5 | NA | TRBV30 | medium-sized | TGTGCCTGGACCCACAGGGTGAAAGAGACCCAGTACTTC | CAWTHRVKETQYF
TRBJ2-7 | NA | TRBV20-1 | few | TGCAGTGCTAGAGATGGTGCTGGGCCTTACGAGCAGTACTTC | CSARDGAGPYEQYF
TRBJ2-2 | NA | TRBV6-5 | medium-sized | TGTGCCAGCAGGGCTCCAGGACAGTTCAGGTGGACCGGGGAGCTGTTTTTT | CASRAPGQFRWTGELFF
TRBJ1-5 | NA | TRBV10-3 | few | TGTGCCATCAGTGAGTCGGGCGGCCCCGATCAGCCCCAGCATTTT | CAISESGGPDQPQHF
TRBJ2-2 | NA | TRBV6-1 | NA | TGTGCCAGCAGTGTCATCTACAGAGGCGGGGAGCTGTTTTTT | CASSVIYRGGELFF
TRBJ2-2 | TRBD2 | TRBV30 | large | TGTGCCTGGAGCTCAGCGGGGGGGGACACCGGGGAGCTGTTTTTT | CAWSSAGGDTGELFF
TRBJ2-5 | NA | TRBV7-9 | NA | TGTGCCAGCATCGGAGGGGCCGCGGAGACCCAGTACTTC | CASIGGAAETQYF
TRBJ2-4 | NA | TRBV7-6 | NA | TGTGCCAGCAGCTCAGAACAGGGACGGGCCAAAAACATTCAGTACTTC | CASSSEQGRAKNIQYF
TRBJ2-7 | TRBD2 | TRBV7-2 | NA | TGTGCCAGCAGCTTTAGCGGGGGTTATTACGAGCAGTACTTC | CASSFSGGYYEQYF
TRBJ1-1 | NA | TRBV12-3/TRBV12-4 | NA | TGTGCCAGCAGTTTTGAGGCACTGCCGAACACTGAAGCTTTCTTT | CASSFEALPNTEAFF
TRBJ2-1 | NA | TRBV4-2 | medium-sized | TGTGCCAGCAGCCAAGATTTAGGGGGGCAGTTCTTC | CASSQDLGGQFF
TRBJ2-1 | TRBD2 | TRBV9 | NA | TGTGCCAGCAGCCCCGGGACTAGCGGGGGCAATGAGCAGTTCTTC | CASSPGTSGGNEQFF
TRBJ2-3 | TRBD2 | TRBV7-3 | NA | TGTGCCAGCAGCTCTACGGGACTAGCAGTAGATACGCAGTATTTT | CASSSTGLAVDTQYF
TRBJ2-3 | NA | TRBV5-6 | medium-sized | TGTGCCAGCAGCAGTTACAGGGTATCCACAGATACGCAGTATTTT | CASSSYRVSTDTQYF
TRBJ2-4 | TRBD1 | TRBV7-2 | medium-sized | TGTGCCAGCAGTATCCGGGGACAGCTGGCCAAAAACATTCAGTACTTC | CASSIRGQLAKNIQYF
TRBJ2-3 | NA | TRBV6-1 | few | TGTGCCAGCAGTGGGACAGCGCGGGGCACAGATACGCAGTATTTT | CASSGTARGTDTQYF
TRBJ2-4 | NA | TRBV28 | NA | TGTGCCAGCAGCCAGGCGGGACGCCACATTCAGTACTTC | CASSQAGRHIQYF
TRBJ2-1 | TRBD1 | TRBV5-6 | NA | TGTGCCAGCAGCCTGGACAGGGGGCTACGAAATGAGCAGTTCTTC | CASSLDRGLRNEQFF
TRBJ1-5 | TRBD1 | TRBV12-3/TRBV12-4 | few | TGTGCCAGCAGTTCATACAGGGGTGGGAATCAGCCCCAGCATTTT | CASSSYRGGNQPQHF
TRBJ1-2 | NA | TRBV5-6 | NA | TGTGCCAGCAATAGGGAGGAGGCAGGGGCCTATGGCTACACCTTC | CASNREEAGAYGYTF
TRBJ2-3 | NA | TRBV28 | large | TGTGCCAGCAGTTTAGCGGGGTATTCCACAGATACGCAGTATTTT | CASSLAGYSTDTQYF
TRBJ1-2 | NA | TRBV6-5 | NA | TGTGCCAGCAGTCGAAGGACGGGCTATGGCTACACCTTC | CASSRRTGYGYTF
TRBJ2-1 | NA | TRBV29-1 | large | TGCAGCGTTTCCCTCGGAGGTGAGCAGTTCTTC | CSVSLGGEQFF
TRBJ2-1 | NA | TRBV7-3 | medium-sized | TGTGCCAGCAGTTCCTTCATCGGTAGCGGCAATGAGCAGTTCTTC | CASSSFIGSGNEQFF
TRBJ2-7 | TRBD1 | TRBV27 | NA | TGTGCCAGCAGTCGCGAAAACACAGGGGACCCCTACGAGCAGTACTTC | CASSRENTGDPYEQYF
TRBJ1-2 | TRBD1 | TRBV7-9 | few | TGTGCCAGCAGCTTCCGGGGACAGTTCTATGGCTACACCTTC | CASSFRGQFYGYTF
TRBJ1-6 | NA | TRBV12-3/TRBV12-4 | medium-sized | TGTGCCAGCAGCCGATCAGGGAATTCACCCCTCCACTTT | CASSRSGNSPLHF
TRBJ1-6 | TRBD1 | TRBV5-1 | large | TGCGCCAGCAGCCGCGGACAGGGTGATTCACCCCTCCACTTT | CASSRGQGDSPLHF
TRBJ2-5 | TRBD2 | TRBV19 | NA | TGTGCCAGTAGTTCTAGCGGACAAGAGACCCAGTACTTC | CASSSSGQETQYF
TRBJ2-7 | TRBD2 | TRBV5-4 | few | TGTGCCAGCAGCTCCGCCTTAGCGGGGGTCTACGAGCAGTACTTC | CASSSALAGVYEQYF